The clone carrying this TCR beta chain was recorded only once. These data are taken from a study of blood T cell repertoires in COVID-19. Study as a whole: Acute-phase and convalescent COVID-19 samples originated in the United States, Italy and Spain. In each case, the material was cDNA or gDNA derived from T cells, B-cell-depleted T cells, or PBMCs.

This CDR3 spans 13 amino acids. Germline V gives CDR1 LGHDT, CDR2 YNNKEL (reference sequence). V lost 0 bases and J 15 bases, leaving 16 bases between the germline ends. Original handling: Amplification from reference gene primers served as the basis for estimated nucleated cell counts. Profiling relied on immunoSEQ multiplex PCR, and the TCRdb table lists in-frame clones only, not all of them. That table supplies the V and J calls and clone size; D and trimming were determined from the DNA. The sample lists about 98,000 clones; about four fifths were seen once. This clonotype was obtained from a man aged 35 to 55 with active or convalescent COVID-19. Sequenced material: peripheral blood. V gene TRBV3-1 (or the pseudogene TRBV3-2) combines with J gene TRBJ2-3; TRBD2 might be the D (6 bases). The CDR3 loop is CASSQDKGAGGYF. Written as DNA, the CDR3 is TGTGCCAGCAGCCAAGATAAGGGAGCGGGTGGTTATTTT.